This T cell receptor beta chain is from a study of blood T cell repertoires in COVID-19. Study-level information: Samples taken during acute and convalescent COVID-19 were collected in the United States, Italy and Spain. T cells, B-cell-depleted T cells, or PBMCs supplied cDNA or gDNA.

The CDR3 runs 15 residues. Germline loops: CDR1 MNHEY, CDR2 SMNVEV (reference sequence). The V and J ends lost 0 bases and 4 bases respectively, with 12 bases between them. In the study's own analysis: How many nucleated cells were present was estimated from reference gene primer amplification. The protocol was immunoSEQ multiplex PCR, while the TCRdb copy is restricted to in-frame clones and leaves out a portion. The V and J calls and clone size were taken over from that table, and D and trimming were inferred from the DNA. The sample holds 300,000 to 450,000 clones, 89% seen once. Patients at the Seattle site were enrolled during active infection and followed longitudinally.

This TCR was recovered from a woman younger than 45 with COVID-19, enrolled during active disease. This chain uses TRBV27 with TRBJ1-2, with a weak D call TRBD1 (6 bases). The sequenced sample was peripheral blood. In DNA form, the CDR3 reads TGTGCCAGCAGTTTATCGCGGGGGGCGGTCTATGGCTACACCTTC. This codes for CASSLSRGAVYGYTF.